This T cell receptor beta chain was profiled in a study of cytomegalovirus exposure and HLA in healthy donors. Across the whole study: One earlier analysis, a look at roughly 170 million T cells, found about 110 million unique TCR beta sequences. Unique TCRs numbering about 87 million, obtained from HLA-typed donors, made up an early data release.

This clone appeared a few times. Its antigen is not known. This CDR3 is 15 amino acids long. V lost 4 bases, J lost 4 bases, and 16 bases lay in between. In germline, CDR1 is SGHTA, CDR2 FQGNSA. The study ran its PCR with 60 Vbeta and 13 Jbeta primers. The table came from immunoSEQ multiplex PCR; TCRdb's copy has only in-frame clones and leaves some out. The sample lists 100,000 or so clones, approximately 82% seen once, with 2.5% to 3% in the top ten. Study-wide results and limits: V- and J-gene trimming of TCR beta was linked (in a later analysis) to a missense DCLRE1C variant. CMV serostatus was the sole immune exposure information available.

Sequencing was performed on PBMCs. V and J are TRBV7-2 and TRBJ1-1, with D perhaps TRBD1 (6 bases). This sequence originates from a man in his forties or fifties in good health and CMV-seronegative. The CDR3 region has the DNA TGTGCCAGCAGCTGGTACAGGGTGGGTCGCACTGAAGCTTTCTTT. Encoded protein: CASSWYRVGRTEAFF.